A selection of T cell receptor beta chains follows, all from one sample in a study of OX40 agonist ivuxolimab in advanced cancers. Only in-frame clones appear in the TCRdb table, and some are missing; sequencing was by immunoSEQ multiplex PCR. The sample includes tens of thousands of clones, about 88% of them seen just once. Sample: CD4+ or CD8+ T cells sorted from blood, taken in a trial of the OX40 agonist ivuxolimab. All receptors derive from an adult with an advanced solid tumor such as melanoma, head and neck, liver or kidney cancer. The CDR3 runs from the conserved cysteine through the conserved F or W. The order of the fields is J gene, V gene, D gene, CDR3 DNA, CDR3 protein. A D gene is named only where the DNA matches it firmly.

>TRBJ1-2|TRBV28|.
TGTGCCAGCACGGACTTATATGGCTACACCTTC
CASTDLYGYTF
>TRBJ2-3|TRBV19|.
TGTGCCAGTAGCCCCTATCAAGTTTGGGGGAGTGCGCAGTATTTT
CASSPYQVWGSAQYF
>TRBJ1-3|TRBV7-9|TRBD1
TGTGCCAGCAGCTCGTTCGTAGGACAGGCTTCTGGAAACACCATATATTTT
CASSSFVGQASGNTIYF
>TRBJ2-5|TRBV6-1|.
TGTGCCAGCAGTGATGAGGGAGGAGAGACCCAGTACTTC
CASSDEGGETQYF
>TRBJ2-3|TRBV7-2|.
TGTGCCAGCAGCTTGGCGACAGAACGCACAGATACGCAGTATTTT
CASSLATERTDTQYF
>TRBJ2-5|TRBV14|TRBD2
TGTGCCAGCAGCCTAGCGGGGGGAACGACCCAGTACTTC
CASSLAGGTTQYF
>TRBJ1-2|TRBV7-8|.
TGTGCCAGCAGCTTAGGACAGTCCTATGGCTACACCTTC
CASSLGQSYGYTF
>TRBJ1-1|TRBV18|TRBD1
TGTGCCAGCTCACGGGACAGGGGAGACACTGAAGCTTTCTTT
CASSRDRGDTEAFF
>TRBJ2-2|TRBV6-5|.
TGTGCCAGCACCTTCCAGGCGGGATCTTACGGGGAGCTGTTTTTT
CASTFQAGSYGELFF
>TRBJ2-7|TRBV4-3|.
TGCGCCAGCAGCCAGACTGGGGGTCTTAACGAGCAGTACTTC
CASSQTGGLNEQYF
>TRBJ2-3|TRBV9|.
TGTGCCAGCAGCGGGGCGGGCACAGATACGCAGTATTTT
CASSGAGTDTQYF
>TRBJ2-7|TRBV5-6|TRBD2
TGTGCCAGCAGCCTTTTAGCGGGGGGGCCTTACGAGCAGTACTTC
CASSLLAGGPYEQYF